These 27 T cell receptor beta chains were all obtained from the same sample, sequenced in a study of metastatic and nonmetastatic thyroid tumors. TCRdb re-called the PCR reads via MiXCR. The sample holds 15,000 to 20,000 clones, around 31% seen once. Not a single patient had been given any form of treatment at any point before undergoing thyroid surgery. Sequenced input: tumor tissue. The source is a male donor with papillary thyroid cancer or a benign thyroid nodule (not recorded which). Some clones in this sample may be carry-over from other donors' samples.

The chain is built from TRBV6-2 or TRBV6-3 and TRBJ2-7; D unclear. Looked up from germline, CDR1 is MNHEY and CDR2 is SVGEGT. The CDR3 totals 15 residues. Trimming stripped 6 bases from V and 5 bases from J, with 20 bases between. The chain's CDR3 is CASSSQLPRVHEQYF. The CDR3 coding sequence is TGTGCCAGCAGCTCCCAACTTCCTCGGGTCCACGAGCAGTACTTC.

This clone was counted only a few times. The genes are TRBV7-9 and TRBJ2-1; TRBD2 matches 16 bases. The CDR3 runs 20 residues. V was pared by 2 bases and J by 9 bases, with 16 bases of the junction left unmatched. CDR1 is SEHNR and CDR2 is FQNEAQ in the germline V gene (reference sequence). DNA for the CDR3: TGTGCCAGCAGCTTACCGGGGGGACTAGCGGGAGGGCCTTTTCGTAGTGAGCAGTTCTTC. Its translation is CASSLPGGLAGGPFRSEQFF.

This clone was detected ten times or more. A much larger clone lies one base from this, so it may be a read error. This chain connects TRBV6-1 to TRBJ1-2; 7 positions match TRBD1. Germline lookup yields CDR1 MNHNS and CDR2 SASEGT. With V trimmed by 6 bases and J by 7 bases, 11 bases remained unmatched. This CDR3 has 14 amino acids. DNA of the CDR3: TGTGCCAGCAGGACGGGGCAGGGGGTATGTGGCTACACCTTC. Its translation is CASRTGQGVCGYTF.

The rearrangement links TRBV7-3 to TRBJ1-2; 9 bases line up with TRBD1. The CDR3 loop spans 13 amino acids. V was pared by 1 base and J by 11 bases, with 5 bases of the junction left unmatched. Germline V gene lookup returns CDR1 SGHTA and CDR2 FQGTGA. The CDR3 spells CASSLIGTGSYTF. CDR3 bases: TGTGCCAGCAGCTTAATAGGGACAGGGAGTTACACCTTC.

This clone was seen a handful of times. This chain joins TRBV30 and TRBJ1-3; D gene uncertain. The CDR3 totals 11 residues. The germline V gene has CDR1 GTSNPN and CDR2 SVGIG (reference sequence). Deletions cut 0 bases from V and 8 bases from J, with 5 bases between. CDR3 amino acids: CAWSVGYTIYF. In DNA, the CDR3 is TGTGCCTGGAGTGTAGGTTACACCATATATTTT.

In this sample, this clone turned up many times. The J gene is TRBJ1-1, the V gene TRBV20-1; TRBD1 is a possible D gene (6 bases). Between the trimmed V and J ends, which lost 6 bases and 5 bases, there was a span of 13 bases. The CDR3 runs to 12 residues. Germline V gene lookup returns CDR1 DFQATT and CDR2 SNEGSKA (reference sequence). The CDR3, as DNA: TGCAGTGCCCTAGGGGGTACGACTGAAGCTTTCTTT. This codes for CSALGGTTEAFF.

By sample share, this clone is large (0.1 to 1%). CDR3 loop: CASSLEGQLYTSGNTIYF. In nucleotides, the CDR3 is TGTGCCAGCAGTTTGGAGGGACAGCTTTACACCTCTGGAAACACCATATATTTT. The chain recombines TRBV12-3 or TRBV12-4 with TRBJ1-3; 7 bases are a match to TRBD1. V gave up 3 bases and J gave up 0 bases; unmatched junction bases: 11. The CDR3 loop spans 18 amino acids.

V is TRBV6-1 and J is TRBJ1-1; the D gene is possibly TRBD1 (6 bases). The ends were cut back, 5 bases at V and 8 bases at J, with 18 bases in the middle. The CDR3 runs 14 residues. Germline-derived CDR1 and CDR2 are MNHNS and SASEGT. CDR3 residues: CASSSEDRLSEAFF. The CDR3 DNA sequence: TGTGCCAGCAGTTCCGAAGACAGGCTTTCCGAAGCTTTCTTT.

The chain carries TRBV6-2 or TRBV6-3 and TRBJ1-6; 7 bases match TRBD1. This CDR3 contains 13 residues. V was pared by 7 bases and J by 9 bases, with 6 bases of the junction left unmatched. Germline V gene data show CDR1 as MNHEY and CDR2 as SVGEGT. The CDR3 nucleotides read TGTGCCAGCACTGGGACAGAGGCTTCACCCCTCCACTTT. The encoded protein is CASTGTEASPLHF.

This clone turned up a few times. The rearrangement uses TRBV11-2 and TRBJ2-1; D may be TRBD1 or TRBD2 (5 bases each). The CDR3 is made up of 16 amino acids. CDR1 SGHAT and CDR2 FQNNGV come from the germline V gene. V gave up 5 bases and J gave up 0 bases, with 14 bases separating them. CDR3 nucleotide sequence: TGTGCCAGCAGCCGAAACGGGGCAAGCTCCTACAATGAGCAGTTCTTC. Translation gives CASSRNGASSYNEQFF.

A remark on this clone: This is likely a read error, given that the CDR3 carries no conserved phenylalanine or tryptophan at its end. The genes are TRBV7-2 and TRBJ2-7; D is undetermined. The CDR3 is 12 residues long. Germline V lookup: CDR1 SGHTA, CDR2 FQGNSA. The CDR3, as DNA: TGTGCCAGCCGCTTCGCCATTTACGAGCAGTACTTA. Translated: CASRFAIYEQYL.

This clone counts as medium-sized. V gene TRBV9 combines with J gene TRBJ2-7; the D gene is possibly TRBD2 (6 bases). Per the germline V gene, CDR1 is SGDLS and CDR2 is YYNGEE. The CDR3 extends over 15 amino acids. V was pared by 0 bases and J by 2 bases, with 12 bases between. The CDR3 DNA is TGTGCCAGCAGCGTAGACGAGGACTATACCTACGAGCAGTACTTC. This translates into CASSVDEDYTYEQYF.

The chain uses TRBV11-2 and TRBJ2-1, with D unclear. Germline CDR1 is SGHAT and CDR2 is FQNNGV. CDR3 length: 17 residues. V lost 0 bases and J 7 bases, leaving 19 bases between the germline ends. CDR3 protein: CASSLDIRTRLVNEQFF. CDR3 bases: TGTGCCAGCAGCTTAGATATCCGGACCAGGCTCGTGAATGAGCAGTTCTTC.

The genes are TRBV15 and TRBJ2-5; D not certain. This CDR3 is built from 13 residues. V lost 8 bases and J 4 bases, leaving 14 bases between the germline ends. CDR1 is LNHNV, CDR2 YYDKDF, per germline (reference sequence). Written as DNA, the CDR3 is TGTGCCACCTGCCGATCGGCGGTAGAGACCCAGTACTTC. Amino acids: CATCRSAVETQYF.

This clone was counted a few times. Since a much larger clone is just one base distant, this may be a read error. V and J are TRBV4-2 and TRBJ2-7; 10 nucleotides line up with TRBD2. V lost 4 bases to trimming and J lost 4 bases; unmatched junction nucleotides: 7. The germline gives CDR1 LGHNA, CDR2 YNFKEQ. CDR3 length: 15 amino acids. CDR3 amino acids: CASSLGASGSYEQYF. The CDR3 nucleotides are TGTGCCAGCAGCCTTGGGGCTAGCGGGAGTTACGAGCAGTACTTC.

The DNA for the CDR3 is TGTGCCAGCAGCTTCAGGGATGGAAACACCATATATTTT. Translated, it gives CASSFRDGNTIYF. V gene TRBV5-4 combines with J gene TRBJ1-3; weak D call: TRBD1 (5 bases). CDR3 length equals 13 residues. CDR1 is SGHNT and CDR2 is YYREEE in the germline V gene (reference sequence). V shed 2 bases and J shed 3 bases, with 6 bases lying between them.

Sample share makes this clone medium-sized. The genes are TRBV19 and TRBJ2-6, with D perhaps assigned TRBD1 or TRBD2 (5 bases each). Trimming removed 5 bases from V and 1 base from J, with 9 bases in between. CDR1 is LNHDA and CDR2 is SQIVND in the germline V gene (reference sequence). The CDR3 covers 15 residues. The CDR3 loop reads CASSDGGSGANVLTF. DNA for the CDR3: TGTGCCAGTAGTGATGGGGGATCTGGGGCCAACGTCCTGACTTTC.

This clone is categorized as medium-sized. This chain links TRBV11-2 with TRBJ1-6, with D perhaps matching TRBD1 (5 bases). The CDR3 contains 13 residues. The germline V gene encodes CDR1 SGHAT and CDR2 FQNNGV. V was pared by 4 bases and J by 5 bases, with 6 bases between. The CDR3 coding sequence is TGTGCCAGCAGCTCGGGACATAATTCACCCCTCCACTTT. The encoded protein is CASSSGHNSPLHF.

Only a few counts were recorded for this clone. The chain has TRBV11-2 and TRBJ2-7; D unclear. The CDR3 loop spans 14 amino acids. Germline assignment: CDR1 SGHAT and CDR2 FQNNGV. Trimming removed 1 base at V and 3 bases at J, with 10 bases between. The CDR3 sequence: CASSLVRTHYEQYF. The CDR3 DNA is TGTGCCAGCAGCTTAGTTCGTACCCACTACGAGCAGTACTTC.

With regard to this clone: The CDR3 end shows no conserved phenylalanine or tryptophan, and so a read error is likely. The genes are TRBV30 and TRBJ1-1, with D maybe TRBD1 (5 bases). The CDR3 sequence is 12 residues long. Trimming shortened V by 0 bases and J by 9 bases, and 11 bases separated the two germline ends. Germline V gene sequence: CDR1 GTSNPN, CDR2 SVGIG (reference sequence). CDR3 in DNA: TGTGCCTGGAGTGTGCCGGGACGGCAAGCTTTCTCT. Encoded protein: CAWSVPGRQAFS.

This clone has ten or more counts. CDR3 nucleotides: TGTGCCAGCAGTCCAGTGCCCTGGGACAGTAATGAAAAACTGTTTTTT. This translates into CASSPVPWDSNEKLFF. V gene TRBV12-3 or TRBV12-4 combines with J gene TRBJ1-4, with 7 bases lining up with TRBD1. This CDR3 comprises 16 residues. V shed 5 bases, J shed 4 bases, and the junction held 10 bases outside the gene matches.

This clone was recorded many times. An end of the junction differs from the germline gene, which may be a read error. The V gene is TRBV2, the J gene TRBJ1-6, with 8 bases that match TRBD1. Germline CDR1 SNHLY, CDR2 FYNNEI. The CDR3 has 14 residues. The CDR3 coding sequence is TGTGCCAGCAGTGTAAGGGACAGGAATTCACCCCTCCGCTTC. Protein: CASSVRDRNSPLRF.

The CDR3 protein is CASRGQGSGNQPQHF. CDR3 coding DNA: TGTGCCAGCAGGGGACAGGGAAGCGGCAATCAGCCCCAGCATTTT. V is TRBV28 and J is TRBJ1-5; 9 bases match TRBD1. The V segment lost 6 bases and the J segment 2 bases; nucleotides outside the gene matches: 5. Germline V gene data show CDR1 as MDHEN and CDR2 as SYDVKM. This CDR3 is built from 15 residues.

This clone was seen a few times. V is TRBV6-5 and J is TRBJ2-1, with D unclear. Germline V lookup: CDR1 MNHEY, CDR2 SVGAGI. Trimming pared 2 bases from V and 3 bases from J, leaving 11 bases between. The CDR3 has 15 amino acids. The CDR3 here is CASSYKQLLYNEQFF. The CDR3 DNA sequence: TGTGCCAGCAGTTACAAACAGCTACTCTACAATGAGCAGTTCTTC.

At least ten counts were recorded for this clone. The chain has TRBV18 and TRBJ2-1, with D possibly called TRBD1 or TRBD2 (5 bases each). This CDR3 has 12 amino acids. Germline V CDR1 and CDR2: KGHSH, LQKENI. V dropped 2 bases and J dropped 10 bases, with 9 bases sitting between them. The CDR3 protein is CASSPGGREQFF. In nucleotides, the CDR3 is TGTGCCAGCTCACCAGGGGGTCGGGAGCAGTTCTTC.

The rearrangement links TRBV5-1 to TRBJ2-2; tentative D call: TRBD1 (5 bases). The CDR3 has 17 amino acids. Deletions cut 6 bases from V and 4 bases from J, with 22 bases between. CDR1 and CDR2 from the germline V gene are SGHRS and YFSETQ. The CDR3, as DNA: TGCGCCAGCACCCCTTGGGGCCGCCAGGCCTCCACCGGGGAGCTGTTTTTT. Translation: CASTPWGRQASTGELFF.

The chain employs TRBV30 and TRBJ1-6; D possibly corresponds to TRBD1 (6 bases). The V end lost 6 bases, the J end lost 4 bases, and 10 bases lay between the germline ends. Germline CDR1 GTSNPN, CDR2 SVGIG (reference sequence). CDR3 length equals 13 residues. The CDR3 sequence is CACVGQYNSPLHF. Here the CDR3 DNA reads TGTGCCTGCGTCGGACAGTATAATTCACCCCTCCACTTT.